The 23 T cell receptor beta chains presented below share a single source sample, sequenced in a study of cytomegalovirus exposure and HLA in healthy donors. Use of 60 Vbeta and 13 Jbeta primers characterized the PCR. Generated by immunoSEQ multiplex PCR, the TCRdb table keeps only in-frame clones and is missing some. Of around 160,000 clones in the sample, about 72% were seen once. The sequencing input was PBMCs. These receptors were taken from a male donor in good health and CMV-seronegative.

This chain links TRBV6-5 with TRBJ2-5, with TRBD1 matching over 7 bases. The V and J ends lost 3 bases and 1 base, in that order; junction bases with no gene match: 5. The CDR3 is made up of 15 amino acids. Germline V CDR1 and CDR2: MNHEY, SVGAGI. DNA for the CDR3: TGTGCCAGCAGTTATACCGGGACAGTCCAAGAGACCCAGTACTTC. Its protein product is CASSYTGTVQETQYF.

The gene calls are TRBV5-1 and TRBJ1-6; D not certain. The V and J ends lost 0 bases and 7 bases respectively, with 11 bases between them. The germline CDR1 and CDR2 sequences are SGHRS and YFSETQ. The CDR3 extends over 15 amino acids. The CDR3 loop reads CASSLAGDGNSPLHF. The DNA of the CDR3 is TGCGCCAGCAGCTTGGCTGGAGATGGGAATTCACCCCTCCACTTT.

This sequence joins TRBV11-1 and TRBJ2-7, with TRBD1 identical over 11 bases. The V gene's germline CDR1 is SGHAT and CDR2 FQDESV (reference sequence). The V segment lost 2 bases and the J segment 1 base; nucleotides outside the gene matches: 13. The CDR3 contains 19 residues. In DNA form, the CDR3 reads TGTGCCAGCAGCTTAAAGGTAGGGGAGGGGGACAGGGGGTCCTACGAGCAGTACTTC. It is translated as CASSLKVGEGDRGSYEQYF. Supplemented by reference TRBV11-1 and TRBJ2-7, the full variable domain reads EAEVAQSPRYKITEKSQAVAFWCDPISGHATLYWYRQILGQGPELLVQFQDESVVDDSQLPKDRFSAERLKGVDSTLKIQPAELGDSAMYLCASSLKVGEGDRGSYEQYFGPGTRLTVT.

The chain employs TRBV7-9 and TRBJ2-5; no clear D gene. From germline, CDR1 is SEHNR and CDR2 FQNEAQ (reference sequence). The CDR3 has 13 residues. Trimming removed 2 bases at V and 5 bases at J, with 9 bases between. The CDR3: CASSLLIPETQYF. The CDR3 coding sequence is TGTGCCAGCAGCTTACTAATACCGGAGACCCAGTACTTC.

The CDR3 bases are TGTGCCAGCTCACCCGTGTTAGAGACCCAGTACTTC. Protein sequence: CASSPVLETQYF. The chain couples TRBV18 to TRBJ2-5; D ambiguous. This CDR3 is built from 12 residues. V was shortened by 3 bases and J by 4 bases, with 6 bases between the two germline ends. Per germline, CDR1 KGHSH and CDR2 LQKENI.

This clone showed up just once. This chain joins TRBV4-3 and TRBJ2-5; TRBD2 might be the D (6 bases). Trimming cost V 1 base and J 3 bases, with 6 bases left between them. Germline loops: CDR1 LGHNA, CDR2 YSLEER. CDR3 length: 13 amino acids. CDR3 amino acids: CASSQAGEETQYF. The CDR3 coding sequence is TGCGCCAGCAGCCAAGCGGGGGAAGAGACCCAGTACTTC.

The rearrangement joins TRBV5-4 to TRBJ2-1; 8 bases are shared with TRBD2. CDR3 length: 15 amino acids. Germline lookup yields CDR1 SGHNT and CDR2 YYREEE (reference sequence). Trimming cost V 1 base and J 0 bases; bases outside gene matches: 0. The CDR3 DNA sequence: TGTGCCAGCAGCTTGACTAGCGGCTCCTACAATGAGCAGTTCTTC. Its protein product is CASSLTSGSYNEQFF.

The chain is built from TRBV7-9 and TRBJ2-2; 13 nucleotides match TRBD2. The germline gives CDR1 SEHNR, CDR2 FQNEAQ (reference sequence). The CDR3 loop spans 17 amino acids. Germline trimming cut 5 bases from V and 2 bases from J; bases unmatched to any gene: 5. The DNA for the CDR3 is TGTGCCAGCAGCCCGGGACTAGCGGGACCAAACACCGGGGAGCTGTTTTTT. Its translation: CASSPGLAGPNTGELFF. The whole variable domain, filled in from reference TRBV7-9 and TRBJ2-2, reads DTGVSQNPRHKITKRGQNVTFRCDPISEHNRLYWYRQTLGQGPEFLTYFQNEAQLEKSRLLSDRFSAERPKGSFSTLEIQRTEQGDSAMYLCASSPGLAGPNTGELFFGEGSRLTVL.

The rearrangement uses TRBV29-1 and TRBJ1-2; D remains unclear. The germline CDR1 and CDR2 sequences are SQVTM and ANQGSEA. Trimming removed 7 bases at V and 4 bases at J, with 13 bases between. This CDR3 region has 12 residues. The CDR3 DNA reads TGCAGCGCCGATGGGCAGCCCTATGGCTACACCTTC. The encoded protein is CSADGQPYGYTF.

The chain links TRBV7-8 to TRBJ1-5; D ambiguous. The V and J ends lost 4 bases and 3 bases respectively, with 7 bases between them. Germline V gene data show CDR1 as SGHVS and CDR2 as FQNEAQ. CDR3 size: 13 residues. CDR3 sequence: CASSWRDNQPQHF. DNA for the CDR3: TGTGCCAGCAGCTGGAGGGACAATCAGCCCCAGCATTTT.

This rearrangement joins TRBV9 to TRBJ1-1; possible D gene TRBD1, 6 bases. Germline V gene lookup returns CDR1 SGDLS and CDR2 YYNGEE. Trimming shortened V by 2 bases and J by 1 base, and 9 bases separated the two germline ends. The CDR3 has 14 amino acids. The CDR3 DNA is TGTGCCAGCAGCGTCAGGGGTGGGAACACTGAAGCTTTCTTT. The encoded protein is CASSVRGGNTEAFF. The full variable domain, rest sourced from reference TRBV9 and TRBJ1-1, is DSGVTQTPKHLITATGQRVTLRCSPRSGDLSVYWYQQSLDQGLQFLIQYYNGEERAKGNILERFSAQQFPDLHSELNLSSLELGDSALYFCASSVRGGNTEAFFGQGTRLTVV.

This sequence joins TRBV6-5 and TRBJ1-5; D unresolved. With 2 bases removed from V and 6 bases from J, the gap between germline ends came to 14 bases. This CDR3 has 15 amino acids. Germline loops: CDR1 MNHEY, CDR2 SVGAGI. The CDR3 coding sequence is TGTGCCAGCAGTTACCGGACGGGATTGGGTCAGCCCCAGCATTTT. Amino acid sequence: CASSYRTGLGQPQHF.

The genes are TRBV28 and TRBJ1-5; TRBD1 is a possible D gene (6 bases). Germline values: CDR1 MDHEN, CDR2 SYDVKM. Trimming took off 6 bases at V and 2 bases at J, with 23 bases between the two ends. There are 18 residues in the CDR3. CDR3: CASSLGGQGMLGNQPQHF. As DNA, the CDR3 is TGTGCCAGCAGCCTAGGTGGGCAGGGGATGTTGGGCAATCAGCCCCAGCATTTT.

The chain carries TRBV7-9 and TRBJ2-1; TRBD1 is a possible D gene (6 bases). The V gene lost 6 bases and the J gene lost 5 bases, with 14 bases spanning the gap. The CDR3 totals 14 residues. Germline lookup yields CDR1 SEHNR and CDR2 FQNEAQ (reference sequence). CDR3 DNA: TGTGCCAGCAGGGGGGCTAACCCGAACAATGAGCAGTTCTTC. Protein product: CASRGANPNNEQFF.

This clone was observed a handful of times. This chain connects TRBV9 to TRBJ1-3; no firm D call. This CDR3 has 13 amino acids. CDR1 SGDLS and CDR2 YYNGEE come from the germline V gene. Deletions cut 7 bases from V and 0 bases from J, with 8 bases between. The CDR3 bases are TGTGCCAGCGCATCTAGCTCTGGAAACACCATATATTTT. Amino acid sequence: CASASSSGNTIYF.

This chain uses TRBV7-2 with TRBJ2-4; D is possibly TRBD1 (6 bases). The CDR3 totals 14 residues. Germline V CDR1 and CDR2: SGHTA, FQGNSA. The germline V and J ends were trimmed by 5 bases and 2 bases, with 10 bases remaining between them. Here the CDR3 DNA reads TGTGCCAGCAGCGAGGGACATACCAAAAACATTCAGTACTTC. It specifies CASSEGHTKNIQYF.

CDR3 sequence reads: CASSLQDRDAYEQYF. The CDR3 DNA reads as TGTGCCAGCAGCTTACAGGACAGGGACGCCTACGAGCAGTACTTC. The chain carries TRBV7-2 and TRBJ2-7, with 8 positions matching TRBD1. CDR3 length: 15 amino acids. Per the germline V gene, CDR1 is SGHTA and CDR2 is FQGNSA. V was pared by 2 bases and J by 2 bases, with 5 bases of the junction left unmatched.

The count of this clone is one. As DNA, the CDR3 is TGTGCCAGCAGCAGACAAGGGGGCGGAGAGACCCAGTACTTC. Its protein is CASSRQGGGETQYF. The rearrangement uses TRBV27 and TRBJ2-5; 7 nucleotides match TRBD1. The CDR3 contains 14 residues. V was pared by 6 bases and J by 4 bases, with 8 bases of the junction left unmatched. Germline V gene lookup returns CDR1 MNHEY and CDR2 SMNVEV (reference sequence).

The chain couples TRBV5-6 to TRBJ2-3; D is perhaps TRBD2 (6 bases). V dropped 2 bases and J dropped 3 bases, with 10 bases sitting between them. The germline V gene has CDR1 SGHDT and CDR2 YYEEEE. The CDR3 is made up of 14 amino acids. CDR3 region: CASSFGGGTDTQYF. The CDR3 DNA follows: TGTGCCAGCAGCTTCGGGGGAGGAACAGATACGCAGTATTTT.

The V and J genes are TRBV5-1 and TRBJ2-2; a weak D match, TRBD2 (5 bases). CDR1 SGHRS and CDR2 YFSETQ come from the germline V gene. CDR3 length: 14 amino acids. Deletions cut 4 bases from V and 6 bases from J, with 13 bases between. In DNA form, the CDR3 reads TGCGCCAGCAGCCCCGAAGTGGAGGCCGGGGAGCTGTTTTTT. Its protein is CASSPEVEAGELFF.

The chain joins TRBV27 to TRBJ2-7, with TRBD2 matching over 7 bases. The trim removed 2 bases at V and 3 bases at J, leaving 7 bases unmatched. Germline values: CDR1 MNHEY, CDR2 SMNVEV (reference sequence). The CDR3 spans 15 residues. The CDR3 sequence: CASSLISGSGYEQYF. The CDR3 DNA is TGTGCCAGCAGTTTAATTAGCGGGTCCGGCTACGAGCAGTACTTC.

J is TRBJ1-6 and V is TRBV5-1, with D hard to call. Trimming left V 0 bases short and J 7 bases short, with 14 bases between. The CDR3 is 16 residues long. Germline CDR1 SGHRS, CDR2 YFSETQ. CDR3 sequence reads: CASSLERAGMNSPLHF. CDR3 nucleotides: TGCGCCAGCAGCTTGGAAAGGGCGGGGATGAATTCACCCCTCCACTTT.

This chain connects TRBV19 to TRBJ2-7; no clear D. Trimming removed 6 bases from V and 4 bases from J, with 13 bases in between. Per germline, CDR1 LNHDA and CDR2 SQIVND (reference sequence). CDR3 length: 13 residues. This chain's CDR3 is CASSLIPGYEQYF. DNA of the CDR3: TGTGCCAGTAGCCTAATCCCGGGTTACGAGCAGTACTTC.